The clone carrying this TCR beta chain is medium-sized in the sample. Its cognate antigen is unknown. The CDR3 has 13 amino acids. The germline V and J ends were trimmed by 6 bases and 4 bases, with 10 bases remaining between them. Germline CDR1 and CDR2: WSHSY and SAAADI. The source of the sample is a study of vaccination and CD4 T cells after COVID-19. Sequenced with the Oncomine TCR Beta short-read assay was DNA taken from cultured CD4+ T cells. In TCRdb, the PCR reads were re-called with MiXCR into one record per CDR3 protein. Among just under 20,000 distinct CDR3 sequences listed, around a quarter were seen once. Specified treatment: roughly ten-day PBMC culture with coronavirus spike peptide pools or control peptides (ViraFEST assay).

The V and J genes are TRBV10-2 and TRBJ1-3, with D uncertain. The TCR sequence derives from a human donor with COVID-19. The sequencing sample was made of cultured CD4+ T cells from blood. CDR3 sequence (DNA): TGCGCCAGCAGCGAGGACCTCGGAAACACCATATATTTT. It codes for CASSEDLGNTIYF.